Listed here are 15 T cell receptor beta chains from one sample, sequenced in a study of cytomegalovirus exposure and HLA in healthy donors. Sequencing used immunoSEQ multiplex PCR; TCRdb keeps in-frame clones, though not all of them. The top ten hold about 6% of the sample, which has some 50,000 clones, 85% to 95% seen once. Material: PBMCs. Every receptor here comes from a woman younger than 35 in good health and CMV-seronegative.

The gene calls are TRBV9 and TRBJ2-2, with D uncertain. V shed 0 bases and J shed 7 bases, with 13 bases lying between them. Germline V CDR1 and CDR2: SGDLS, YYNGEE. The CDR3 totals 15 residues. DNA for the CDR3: TGTGCCAGCAGCGTAGGAATAACATCGTACGGGGAGCTGTTTTTT. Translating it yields CASSVGITSYGELFF.

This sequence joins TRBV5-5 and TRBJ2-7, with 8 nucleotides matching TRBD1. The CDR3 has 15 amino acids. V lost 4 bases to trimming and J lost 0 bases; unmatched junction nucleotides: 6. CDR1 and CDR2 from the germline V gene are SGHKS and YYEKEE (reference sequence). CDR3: CASSRRTGHSYEQYF. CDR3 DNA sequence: TGTGCCAGCAGCCGACGGACAGGGCACTCCTACGAGCAGTACTTC.

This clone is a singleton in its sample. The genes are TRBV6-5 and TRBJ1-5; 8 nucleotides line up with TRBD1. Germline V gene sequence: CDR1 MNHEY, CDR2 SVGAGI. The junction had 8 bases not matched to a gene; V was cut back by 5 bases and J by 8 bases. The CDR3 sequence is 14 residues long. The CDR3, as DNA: TGTGCCAGCAGTAGGCGGGACAGGCTTGAGCCCCAGCATTTT. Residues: CASSRRDRLEPQHF.

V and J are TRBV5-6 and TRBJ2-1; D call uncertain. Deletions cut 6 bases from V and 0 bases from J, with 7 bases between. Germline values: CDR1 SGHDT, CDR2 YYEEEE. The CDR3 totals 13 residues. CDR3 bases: TGTGCCAGCACTTTTAGCTCCTACAATGAGCAGTTCTTC. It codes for CASTFSSYNEQFF.

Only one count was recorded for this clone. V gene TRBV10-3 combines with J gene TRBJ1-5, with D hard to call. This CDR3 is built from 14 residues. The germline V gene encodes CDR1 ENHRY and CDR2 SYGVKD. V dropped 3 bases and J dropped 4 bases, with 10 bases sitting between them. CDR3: CAISEEEENQPQHF. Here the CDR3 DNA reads TGTGCCATCAGTGAAGAGGAGGAAAATCAGCCCCAGCATTTT.

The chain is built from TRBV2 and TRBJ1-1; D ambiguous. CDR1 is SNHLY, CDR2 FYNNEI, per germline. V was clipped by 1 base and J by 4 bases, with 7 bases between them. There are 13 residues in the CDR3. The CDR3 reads CASSEETPTEAFF. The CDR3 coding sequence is TGTGCCAGCAGTGAAGAGACACCCACTGAAGCTTTCTTT.

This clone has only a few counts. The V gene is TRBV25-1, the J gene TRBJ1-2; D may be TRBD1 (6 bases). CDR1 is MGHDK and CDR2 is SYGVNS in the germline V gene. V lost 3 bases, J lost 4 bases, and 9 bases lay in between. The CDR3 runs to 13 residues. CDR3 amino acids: CASSDGTLYGYTF. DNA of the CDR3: TGTGCCAGCAGTGACGGGACACTCTATGGCTACACCTTC.

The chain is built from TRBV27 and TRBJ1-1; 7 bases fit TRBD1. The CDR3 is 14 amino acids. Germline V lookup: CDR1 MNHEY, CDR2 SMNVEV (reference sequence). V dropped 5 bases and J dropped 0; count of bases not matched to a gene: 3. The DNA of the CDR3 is TGTGCCAGCAGTACGGGACAGCTGAACACTGAAGCTTTCTTT. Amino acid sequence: CASSTGQLNTEAFF.

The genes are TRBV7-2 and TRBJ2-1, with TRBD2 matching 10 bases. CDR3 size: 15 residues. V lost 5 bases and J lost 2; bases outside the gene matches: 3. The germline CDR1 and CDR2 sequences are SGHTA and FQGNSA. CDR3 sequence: CASSRGLAAYNEQFF. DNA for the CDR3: TGTGCCAGCAGCCGCGGACTAGCGGCCTACAATGAGCAGTTCTTC.

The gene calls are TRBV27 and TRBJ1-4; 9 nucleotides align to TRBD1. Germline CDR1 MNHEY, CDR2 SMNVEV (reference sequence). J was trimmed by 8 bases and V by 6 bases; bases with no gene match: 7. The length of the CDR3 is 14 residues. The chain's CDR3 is CASSSGTGPEKLFF. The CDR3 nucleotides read TGTGCCAGCAGCTCCGGGACAGGGCCCGAAAAACTGTTTTTT.

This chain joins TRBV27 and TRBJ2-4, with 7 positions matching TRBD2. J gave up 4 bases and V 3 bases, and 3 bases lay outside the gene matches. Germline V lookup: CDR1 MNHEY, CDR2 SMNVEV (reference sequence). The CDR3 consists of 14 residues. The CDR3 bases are TGTGCCAGCAGTTTCAGCGGGGCTAAAAACATTCAGTACTTC. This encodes CASSFSGAKNIQYF.

CDR3: CSTGQGVGAFF. In DNA form, the CDR3 reads TGCAGTACCGGACAGGGAGTAGGGGCTTTCTTT. This chain links TRBV20-1 with TRBJ1-1; 8 bases agree with TRBD1. CDR1 and CDR2 (germline): DFQATT, SNEGSKA (reference sequence). V lost 8 bases to trimming and J lost 11 bases; unmatched junction nucleotides: 10. The CDR3 loop spans 11 amino acids.

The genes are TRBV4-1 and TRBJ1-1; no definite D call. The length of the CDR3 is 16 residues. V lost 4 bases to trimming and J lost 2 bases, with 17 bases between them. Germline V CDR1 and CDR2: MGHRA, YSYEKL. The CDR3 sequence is CASSLSLAARNTEAFF. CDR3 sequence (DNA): TGCGCCAGCAGCCTTTCCCTGGCCGCAAGAAACACTGAAGCTTTCTTT.

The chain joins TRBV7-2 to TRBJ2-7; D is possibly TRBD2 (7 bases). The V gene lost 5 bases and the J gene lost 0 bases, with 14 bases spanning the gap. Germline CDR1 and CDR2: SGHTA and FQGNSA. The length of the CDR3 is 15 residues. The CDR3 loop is CASSEGGRASYEQYV. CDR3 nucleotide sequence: TGTGCCAGCAGCGAGGGGGGGAGGGCCTCCTACGAGCAGTACGTC.

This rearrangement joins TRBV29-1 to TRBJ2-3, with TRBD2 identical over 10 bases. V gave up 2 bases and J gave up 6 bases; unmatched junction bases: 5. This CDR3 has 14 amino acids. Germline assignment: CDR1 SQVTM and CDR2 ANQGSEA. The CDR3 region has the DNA TGCAGCGTTGAACTAGCGGGAGATTTCGATACGCAGTATTTT. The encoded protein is CSVELAGDFDTQYF.